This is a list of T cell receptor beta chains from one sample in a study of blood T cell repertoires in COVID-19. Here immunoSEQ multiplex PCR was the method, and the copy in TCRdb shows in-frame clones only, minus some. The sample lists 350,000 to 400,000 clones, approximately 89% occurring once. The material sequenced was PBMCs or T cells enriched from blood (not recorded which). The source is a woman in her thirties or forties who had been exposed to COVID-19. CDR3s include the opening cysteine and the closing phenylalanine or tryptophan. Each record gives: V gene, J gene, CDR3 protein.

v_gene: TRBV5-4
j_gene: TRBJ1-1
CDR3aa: CASSREGTRNTEAFF

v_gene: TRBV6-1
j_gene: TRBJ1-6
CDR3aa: CASSEGTGSSYNSPLHF

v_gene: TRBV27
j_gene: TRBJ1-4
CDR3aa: CASSSYSPTNEKLFF

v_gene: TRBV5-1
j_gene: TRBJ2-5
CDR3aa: CASSRARVFEETQYF

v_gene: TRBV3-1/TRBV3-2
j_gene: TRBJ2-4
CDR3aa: CASSQSGALAKNIQYF

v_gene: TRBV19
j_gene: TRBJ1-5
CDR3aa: CASRTGRSSNQPQHF

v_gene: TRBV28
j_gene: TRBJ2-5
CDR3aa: CASRGRGRFLAQETQYF

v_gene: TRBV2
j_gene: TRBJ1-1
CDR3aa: CASSAVETEAFF

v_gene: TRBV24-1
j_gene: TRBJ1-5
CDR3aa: CATSTGGNQPQHF

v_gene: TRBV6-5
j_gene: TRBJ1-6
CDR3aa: CASSYRGRGSPLHF

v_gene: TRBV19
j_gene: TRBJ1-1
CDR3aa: CASTPTSGVGAEAFF

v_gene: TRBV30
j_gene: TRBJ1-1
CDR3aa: CAWARETQNTEAFF

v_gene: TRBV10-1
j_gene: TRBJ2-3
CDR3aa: CATGGGGSTDTQYF

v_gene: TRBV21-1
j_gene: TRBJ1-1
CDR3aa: CASSKLRGNSRGTEAFF

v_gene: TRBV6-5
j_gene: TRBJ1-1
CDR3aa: CASSHRQGGEAFF

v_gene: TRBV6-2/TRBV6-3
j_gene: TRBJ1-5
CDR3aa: CASSRTGVRSNQPQHF

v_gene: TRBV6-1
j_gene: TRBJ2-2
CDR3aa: CASSERQGTNTGELFF

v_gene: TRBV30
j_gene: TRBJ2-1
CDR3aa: CAWTRGSLNEQFF

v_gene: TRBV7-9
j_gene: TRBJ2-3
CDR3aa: CASSSPTSGSTDTQYF

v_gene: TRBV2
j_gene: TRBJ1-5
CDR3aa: CASSGYLNQPQHF

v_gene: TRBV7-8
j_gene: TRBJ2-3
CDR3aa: CASSLVYGDTDTQYF

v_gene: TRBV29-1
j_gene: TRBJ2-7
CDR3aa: CSVVTWLAEEQYF

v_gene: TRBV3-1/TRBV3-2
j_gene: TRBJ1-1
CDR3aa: CASSQEHANTEAFF

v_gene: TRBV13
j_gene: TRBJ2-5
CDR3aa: CASSFRRGGRERETQYF

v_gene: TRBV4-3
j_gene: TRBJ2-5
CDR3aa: CASSQQLAGEGETQYF

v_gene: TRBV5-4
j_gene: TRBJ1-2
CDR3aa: CASSFGQGNYGYTF

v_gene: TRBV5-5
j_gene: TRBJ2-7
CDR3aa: CASSSDRGAAYEQYF

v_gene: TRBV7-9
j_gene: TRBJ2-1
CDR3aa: CASSYETGANEQFF

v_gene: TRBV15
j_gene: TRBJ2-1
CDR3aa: CATSISSGGGNEQFF

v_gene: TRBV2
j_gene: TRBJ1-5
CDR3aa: CASSRGQAYNQPQHF

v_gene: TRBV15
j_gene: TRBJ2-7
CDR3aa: CATGERTGAYEQYF

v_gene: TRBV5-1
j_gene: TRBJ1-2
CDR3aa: CASSQVANYGYTF

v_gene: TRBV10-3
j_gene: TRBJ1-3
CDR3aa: CATQGTGNTIYF

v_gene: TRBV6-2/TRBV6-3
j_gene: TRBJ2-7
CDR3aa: CASSYLDRYEQYF

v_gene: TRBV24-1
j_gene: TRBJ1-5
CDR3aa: CATQLTGGNQPQHF